The TCR beta chain described here comes from a study of shared T cell receptors in the human thymus. CDR3 length: 16 amino acids. Germline V CDR1 and CDR2: SGHTA, FQGNSA. The V gene lost 0 bases and the J gene lost 0 bases, with 12 bases spanning the gap. Repertoires were generated with immunoSEQ multiplex PCR, while TCRdb's copy carries only in-frame clones and drops some. The top ten clones hold roughly 0.0089% of a sample with about 710,000 clones, around 87% of them seen once. This sample also appeared in a second study, on human thymus T cells.

Sequencing was performed on thymocytes. The rearrangement uses TRBV7-2 and TRBJ2-7; TRBD2 might be the D (5 bases). The source is a boy in the first two years of life with a congenital heart defect. CDR3 sequence: CASSLALSTSSYEQYF. CDR3 DNA sequence: TGTGCCAGCAGCTTAGCGTTGTCTACTAGCTCCTACGAGCAGTACTTC.